A single sample gave rise to the 25 T cell receptor beta chains below, sequenced in a study of cytomegalovirus exposure and HLA in healthy donors. PCR primers comprised 60 Vbeta and 13 Jbeta primers. Profiling relied on immunoSEQ multiplex PCR, and the TCRdb table lists in-frame clones only, not all of them. Here the sample spans 150,000 to 200,000 clones, around three quarters being singletons. The material sequenced was PBMCs. The receptors come from a woman aged 40 to 50 in good health and CMV-seronegative.

Comment on this clone: Other DNA sequences in this specimen translate into the identical CDR3. The rearrangement links TRBV19 to TRBJ1-6; tentatively, D is TRBD1 (6 bases). CDR3 length equals 15 residues. V was cut by 6 bases and J by 2 bases, with 11 bases left in between. In germline, CDR1 is LNHDA, CDR2 SQIVND (reference sequence). The CDR3 here is CASRTGGTYNSPLHF. CDR3 sequence (DNA): TGTGCCAGTAGGACAGGAGGCACCTATAATTCACCCCTCCACTTT.

The chain joins TRBV6-5 to TRBJ2-1; 9 nucleotides match TRBD1. The ends lost 1 base at V and 6 bases at J; junction bases unmatched: 1. Germline V gives CDR1 MNHEY, CDR2 SVGAGI. The CDR3 length is 14 residues. CDR3 sequence: CASSYLGQGNEQFF. CDR3 bases: TGTGCCAGCAGTTACTTGGGACAGGGCAATGAGCAGTTCTTC.

The chain employs TRBV6-1 and TRBJ2-1; D possibly corresponds to TRBD1 (6 bases). The V gene lost 0 bases and the J gene lost 4 bases, with 10 bases spanning the gap. The CDR3 is 15 amino acids. Germline V gene sequence: CDR1 MNHNS, CDR2 SASEGT. The DNA of the CDR3 is TGTGCCAGCAGTGAAGCCAACAGGGTTTACAATGAGCAGTTCTTC. It is translated as CASSEANRVYNEQFF.

J is TRBJ1-1 and V is TRBV7-6; D perhaps matches TRBD1 (5 bases). V was clipped by 0 bases and J by 9 bases, with 14 bases between them. The length of the CDR3 is 14 residues. Germline CDR1 SGHVS, CDR2 FNYEAQ. The CDR3 is CASSLAWDFKKAFF. The CDR3 DNA reads as TGTGCCAGCAGCTTAGCGTGGGACTTCAAGAAAGCTTTCTTT.

There are a few counts of this clone. This chain uses TRBV11-1 with TRBJ1-6; D is possibly TRBD1 (6 bases). Germline V gene data show CDR1 as SGHAT and CDR2 as FQDESV (reference sequence). With 5 bases removed from V and 5 bases from J, the gap between germline ends came to 10 bases. The length of the CDR3 is 14 residues. The CDR3 sequence is CASSPWTDNSPLHF. CDR3 nucleotides: TGTGCCAGCAGCCCTTGGACAGATAATTCACCCCTCCACTTT.

The chain employs TRBV27 and TRBJ2-7, with 8 positions matching TRBD1. This CDR3 comprises 14 residues. Germline CDR1 MNHEY, CDR2 SMNVEV (reference sequence). The V gene end was trimmed by 4 bases and the J gene end by 1 base; junction bases not matched to a gene: 3. The CDR3 sequence is CASSWGQASYEQYF. As DNA, the CDR3 is TGTGCCAGCAGTTGGGGACAGGCTTCCTACGAGCAGTACTTC.

The V and J genes are TRBV4-1 and TRBJ2-5, with 7 bases lining up with TRBD1. The V gene's germline CDR1 is MGHRA and CDR2 YSYEKL. The CDR3 loop spans 15 amino acids. Unmatched junction bases numbered 5, after V lost 2 bases and J lost 2 bases. The CDR3 protein is CASSQPGQSQETQYF. The CDR3 DNA reads TGCGCCAGCAGCCAACCGGGACAGTCACAAGAGACCCAGTACTTC.

The chain joins TRBV6-6 to TRBJ1-4; D is possibly TRBD1 (5 bases). The germline V and J ends were trimmed by 0 bases and 10 bases, with 9 bases remaining between them. The CDR3 has 13 amino acids. Germline V gene lookup returns CDR1 MNHNY and CDR2 SVGAGI (reference sequence). The CDR3 nucleotides read TGTGCCAGCAGTTACTCAGAAGGGGTAAAACTGTTTTTT. This sequence encodes CASSYSEGVKLFF.

The chain joins TRBV19 to TRBJ1-5, with D tentatively TRBD1 (5 bases). CDR1 LNHDA and CDR2 SQIVND come from the germline V gene (reference sequence). CDR3 length: 14 amino acids. Trimming pared 7 bases from V and 2 bases from J, leaving 12 bases between. CDR3 loop: CASKSGFGNQPQHF. Here the CDR3 DNA reads TGTGCCAGTAAATCAGGGTTTGGCAATCAGCCCCAGCATTTT.

The chain couples TRBV7-8 to TRBJ1-1; perhaps TRBD1 as D (6 bases). This CDR3 has 13 residues. Germline CDR1 reads SGHVS; CDR2 reads FQNEAQ. V lost 5 bases, J lost 5 bases, and 12 bases lay in between. CDR3 loop: CASSHRVGTEAFF. CDR3 DNA: TGTGCCAGCAGCCACAGGGTGGGGACTGAAGCTTTCTTT.

The chain employs TRBV15 and TRBJ1-4; the match to TRBD1 covers 10 bases. The V segment lost 0 bases and the J segment 8 bases; nucleotides outside the gene matches: 6. CDR3 length: 16 amino acids. The germline V gene has CDR1 LNHNV and CDR2 YYDKDF (reference sequence). The CDR3 is CATSRDQTGGREKLFF. The DNA for the CDR3 is TGTGCCACCAGCAGAGATCAGACAGGGGGCCGAGAAAAACTGTTTTTT.

This clone was seen only a few times. The chain links TRBV6-5 to TRBJ1-4, with 7 nucleotides matching TRBD1. This CDR3 spans 15 amino acids. V gave up 5 bases and J gave up 7 bases; unmatched junction bases: 10. The V gene's germline CDR1 is MNHEY and CDR2 SVGAGI. The CDR3 here is CASSNQKGQLEKLFF. CDR3 bases: TGTGCCAGCAGTAACCAAAAGGGACAGCTTGAAAAACTGTTTTTT.

V usage is TRBV28 and J usage is TRBJ1-2, with TRBD1 matching 11 bases. CDR3 size: 15 residues. Germline V gene lookup returns CDR1 MDHEN and CDR2 SYDVKM. After removal of 5 bases from V and 11 bases from J, the junction contained 13 bases not matched to a gene. The chain's CDR3 is CASSPRDRGFSGYTF. The CDR3 DNA follows: TGTGCCAGCAGTCCCAGGGACAGGGGGTTTTCCGGGTACACCTTC.

The chain recombines TRBV19 with TRBJ1-5; 7 bases match TRBD1. Germline loops: CDR1 LNHDA, CDR2 SQIVND (reference sequence). The CDR3 length is 13 residues. The J segment lost 7 bases and the V segment lost 3 bases, leaving 3 bases of the junction unmatched. The CDR3 sequence is CASSIGTAQPQHF. CDR3 coding DNA: TGTGCCAGTAGTATTGGGACAGCACAGCCCCAGCATTTT.

The chain couples TRBV2 to TRBJ2-2; D is perhaps TRBD2 (6 bases). V dropped 6 bases and J dropped 10 bases, with 12 bases sitting between them. Germline loops: CDR1 SNHLY, CDR2 FYNNEI. The CDR3 runs 12 residues. For the CDR3, the DNA is TGTGCCAGCAGCCTCGGACTAATGGAGCTGTTTTTT. This sequence encodes CASSLGLMELFF.

The gene calls are TRBV29-1 and TRBJ1-3; D is unresolved. The CDR3 runs 11 residues. Germline V gene sequence: CDR1 SQVTM, CDR2 ANQGSEA. Trimming took 6 bases from V and 8 from J, leaving 11 bases between them. CDR3 DNA: TGCAGCGTGGAGGAGGCAGACACCATATATTTT. Translation gives CSVEEADTIYF.

V gene TRBV27 combines with J gene TRBJ2-1; 7 nucleotides line up with TRBD2. The V and J ends lost 5 bases and 7 bases, in that order; junction bases with no gene match: 5. The CDR3 spans 13 residues. Germline V gene lookup returns CDR1 MNHEY and CDR2 SMNVEV (reference sequence). The CDR3 bases are TGTGCCAGCAGTGTCGCACTAGCGAATGAGCAGTTCTTC. It codes for CASSVALANEQFF.

This chain links TRBV15 with TRBJ1-4; possible D gene TRBD1, 6 bases. Trimming stripped 1 base from V and 8 bases from J, with 14 bases between. The CDR3 sequence is 15 residues long. The germline gives CDR1 LNHNV, CDR2 YYDKDF (reference sequence). DNA of the CDR3: TGTGCCACCAGCAGAGTAAACAGGGAAGGAGAAAAACTGTTTTTT. Its protein product is CATSRVNREGEKLFF.

This clone showed up just a few times. CDR3 sequence reads: CASSLAMKGGTEAFF. DNA of the CDR3: TGTGCCAGCAGCTTGGCCATGAAGGGAGGAACTGAAGCTTTCTTT. The chain joins TRBV5-5 to TRBJ1-1; D is ambiguous. Germline loops: CDR1 SGHKS, CDR2 YYEKEE (reference sequence). The V and J ends lost 0 bases and 5 bases respectively, with 14 bases between them. This CDR3 is 15 amino acids long.

The chain is built from TRBV5-1 and TRBJ1-5, with 10 bases identical to TRBD1. This CDR3 region has 15 residues. From germline, CDR1 is SGHRS and CDR2 YFSETQ. J lost 7 bases, V lost 3 bases, and 7 bases had no gene match. The CDR3 protein is CASSWTGGIEQPQHF. DNA of the CDR3: TGCGCCAGCAGCTGGACAGGGGGGATCGAGCAGCCCCAGCATTTT. The variable domain in full, completed from reference TRBV5-1 and TRBJ1-5, reads KAGVTQTPRYLIKTRGQQVTLSCSPISGHRSVSWYQQTPGQGLQFLFEYFSETQRNKGNFPGRFSGRQFSNSRSEMNVSTLELGDSALYLCASSWTGGIEQPQHFGDGTRLSIL.

This clone has more than one count but fewer than ten. This CDR3 is CASSLLAGLHEQYF. As DNA, the CDR3 is TGTGCCAGCAGTTTACTGGCAGGGTTACACGAGCAGTACTTC. V usage is TRBV27 and J usage is TRBJ2-7, with a tentative D call TRBD1 (5 bases). Germline V gene lookup returns CDR1 MNHEY and CDR2 SMNVEV (reference sequence). CDR3 length equals 14 residues. V was cut by 2 bases and J by 5 bases, with 13 bases left in between.

The chain links TRBV11-2 to TRBJ2-5; D may be TRBD1 (6 bases). The CDR3 sequence is 14 residues long. The ends were cut back, 5 bases at V and 0 bases at J, with 10 bases in the middle. Germline values: CDR1 SGHAT, CDR2 FQNNGV. The CDR3 protein is CASSRRQDQETQYF. For the CDR3, the DNA is TGTGCCAGCAGCAGGAGACAGGACCAAGAGACCCAGTACTTC.

V and J are TRBV11-2 and TRBJ1-3; D gene uncertain. The CDR3 length is 17 residues. The V gene's germline CDR1 is SGHAT and CDR2 FQNNGV. Trimming stripped 5 bases from V and 1 base from J, with 18 bases between. The CDR3 coding sequence is TGTGCCAGCAGCCCCTCTCTCGGGGTTTTGTCTGGAAACACCATATATTTT. Translating it yields CASSPSLGVLSGNTIYF.

This chain links TRBV6-5 with TRBJ2-1; TRBD2 aligns across 7 bases. This CDR3 has 15 residues. V trimming: 4 bases; J trimming: 5 bases; junction bases outside the gene matches: 8. CDR1 and CDR2 from the germline V gene are MNHEY and SVGAGI. CDR3: CASSLRAGSHNEQFF. In DNA, the CDR3 is TGTGCCAGCAGTTTAAGAGCGGGGAGCCACAATGAGCAGTTCTTC.

The chain carries TRBV27 and TRBJ2-1, with 11 positions matching TRBD2. This CDR3 region has 15 residues. V was pared by 6 bases and J by 6 bases, with 7 bases of the junction left unmatched. Germline assignment: CDR1 MNHEY and CDR2 SMNVEV (reference sequence). The CDR3 sequence: CASSVRLAGINEQFF. In DNA, the CDR3 is TGTGCCAGCAGCGTCAGACTAGCGGGGATCAATGAGCAGTTCTTC.